This passage covers 2 T cell receptor beta chains from one sample sequenced in a study of T cell responses to AZD1222 COVID-19 vaccine. Only in-frame clones appear in the TCRdb table, and some are missing; sequencing was by immunoSEQ multiplex PCR. The sample includes about 88,000 clones, 92% of them seen just once. This material consisted of peripheral blood, taken on day 0 of AZD1222 vaccination. The receptors shown here come from an adult in good health.

The rearrangement joins TRBV5-1 to TRBJ2-1, with D tentatively TRBD2 (5 bases). This CDR3 is 13 amino acids long. Trimming removed 2 bases from V and 7 bases from J, with 10 bases in between. The germline V gene encodes CDR1 SGHRS and CDR2 YFSETQ. This CDR3 is CASSFPSSNEQFF. In nucleotides, the CDR3 is TGCGCCAGCAGCTTTCCTAGCAGTAATGAGCAGTTCTTC.

The chain has TRBV4-2 and TRBJ2-3; tentatively, D is TRBD1 (6 bases). CDR1 and CDR2 from the germline V gene are LGHNA and YNFKEQ. There are 17 residues in the CDR3. V was trimmed by 0 bases and J by 0 bases, leaving 13 bases between them. The CDR3 sequence is CASSQDREGGSTDTQYF. CDR3 coding DNA: TGTGCCAGCAGCCAAGACCGTGAAGGGGGTAGCACAGATACGCAGTATTTT.